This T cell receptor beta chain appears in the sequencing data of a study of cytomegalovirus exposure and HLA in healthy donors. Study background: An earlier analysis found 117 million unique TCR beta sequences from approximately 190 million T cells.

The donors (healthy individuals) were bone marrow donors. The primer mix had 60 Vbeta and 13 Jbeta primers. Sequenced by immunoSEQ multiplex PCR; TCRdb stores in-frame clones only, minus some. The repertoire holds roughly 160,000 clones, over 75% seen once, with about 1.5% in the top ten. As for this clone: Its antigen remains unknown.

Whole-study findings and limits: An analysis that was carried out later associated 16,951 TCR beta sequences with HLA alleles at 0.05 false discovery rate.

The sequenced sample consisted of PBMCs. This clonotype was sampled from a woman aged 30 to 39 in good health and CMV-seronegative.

CDR3 in amino acids: CASSEMRGSSGELFF. As DNA, the CDR3 is TGTGCCAGCAGCGAAATGAGAGGGAGTTCCGGGGAGCTGTTTTTT. The rearrangement links TRBV6-1 to TRBJ2-2; possibly TRBD2 for D (5 bases). Germline loops: CDR1 MNHNS, CDR2 SASEGT. V was shortened by 6 bases and J by 6 bases, with 17 bases between the two germline ends. The length of the CDR3 is 15 residues.